This is a list of T cell receptor beta chains from one sample in a study of blood T cell repertoires in COVID-19. Sequenced by immunoSEQ multiplex PCR; TCRdb stores in-frame clones only, minus some. The sample has 200,000 to 300,000 clones; 75% to 85% are singletons. The specimen was peripheral blood. These receptors were taken from a woman in her fifties or sixties with active or convalescent COVID-19. CDR3s include the opening cysteine and the closing phenylalanine or tryptophan. The D gene is left open where the match is weak. Rows may omit the clone size; those that give it use once, few, many or a size class.

V,J,size,D,DNA,CDR3
TRBV11-2,TRBJ2-1,-,-,TGTGCCAGCAGCATGACTGGCAGCTCCTACAATGAGCAGTTCTTC,CASSMTGSSYNEQFF
TRBV30,TRBJ1-2,-,-,TGTGCCTGGACTTTTAGGACAGACAGACCGGTAGGCTACACCTTC,CAWTFRTDRPVGYTF
TRBV2,TRBJ2-7,once,TRBD2,TGTGCCAGCACCGAACGGCTAGCGGGGGGCTACGAGCAGTACTTC,CASTERLAGGYEQYF
TRBV4-3,TRBJ1-2,-,-,TGCGCCAGCAGCCAAGATCATTACCGGGACTATGGCTACACCTTC,CASSQDHYRDYGYTF
TRBV27,TRBJ2-3,-,-,TGTGCCAGCAGTTTATATTACACCACAGATACGCAGTATTTT,CASSLYYTTDTQYF
TRBV7-8,TRBJ2-7,-,-,TGTGCCAGCAGCCCGGGTTGGAGGGACTCCTACGAGCAGTACTTC,CASSPGWRDSYEQYF
TRBV4-2,TRBJ1-6,-,-,TGTGCCAGCAGCCAAGATCAGGCCCTACGGGAACTCCTCAATTCACCCCTCCACTTT,CASSQDQALRELLNSPLHF
TRBV6-5,TRBJ2-3,-,-,TGTGCCAGCAGTTACTCGTCCGCTCTCACTCCGTATTTT,CASSYSSALTPYF
TRBV6-6,TRBJ2-5,-,TRBD2,TGTGCCGGCTCTAGCGGGGGGGCGTGGGAGACCCAGTACTTC,CAGSSGGAWETQYF
TRBV6-5,TRBJ1-1,-,-,TGTGCCAGCAGTTGGGGAAACAGGGCAGGTACTGAAGCTTTCTTT,CASSWGNRAGTEAFF
TRBV7-2,TRBJ2-5,-,-,TGTGCCAGCAGCTTCCCGGGACTCCAAGAGACCCAGTACTTC,CASSFPGLQETQYF
TRBV18,TRBJ1-4,-,-,TGTGCCAGCTCACCACAGCAACAGGGAGAGGCTAATGAAAAACTGTTTTTT,CASSPQQQGEANEKLFF
TRBV13,TRBJ1-4,-,TRBD1,TGTGCCAGCAGCTTAAGACAGGGAGCAACTAATGAAAAACTGTTTTTT,CASSLRQGATNEKLFF
TRBV30,TRBJ1-5,many,-,TGTGCCTGGAGTGTACTCGAGGGTCAGCCCCAGCATTTT,CAWSVLEGQPQHF
TRBV3-1/TRBV3-2,TRBJ2-1,-,TRBD2,TGTGCCAGCAGCTCTAGCGGGCCAACCGGGAATGAGCAGTTCTTC,CASSSSGPTGNEQFF
TRBV6-2/TRBV6-3,TRBJ1-1,-,-,TGTGCCAGCAGCCGCCCAACAGGGAGCGAGAACACTGAAGCTTTCTTT,CASSRPTGSENTEAFF
TRBV7-3,TRBJ2-3,few,TRBD2,TGTGCCAGCAGCTTAGACCCCGCTAGCGGGTTAGGGCCGTATTTT,CASSLDPASGLGPYF
TRBV18,TRBJ2-7,-,-,TGTGCCAGCTCACCGAACGGTGACAGCCTCCCCTACGAGCAGTACTTC,CASSPNGDSLPYEQYF
TRBV5-1,TRBJ2-1,-,-,TGCGCCAGCAGCTGGGGGGACAGTTACAATGAGCAGTTCTTC,CASSWGDSYNEQFF
TRBV12-5,TRBJ1-1,few,TRBD1,TGTGCTAGTGGGGGGACAGGGGGCGACACTGAAGCTTTCTTT,CASGGTGGDTEAFF
TRBV6-2/TRBV6-3,TRBJ1-5,-,-,TGTGCCAGCAGTCACCCGGGGGAAAATCAGCCCCAGCATTTT,CASSHPGENQPQHF
TRBV6-5,TRBJ1-6,-,-,TGTGCCAGCAGGTCACAGGGCACCAGTTCACCCCTCCACTTT,CASRSQGTSSPLHF
TRBV3-1/TRBV3-2,TRBJ1-6,-,-,TGTGCCAGCAGCCTCCAGGTATACGGTAATTCACCCCTCCACTTT,CASSLQVYGNSPLHF
TRBV13,TRBJ1-3,once,TRBD1,TGTGCCAGCAGCCGGACAGGGTTGGGAAACACCATATATTTT,CASSRTGLGNTIYF
TRBV7-8,TRBJ1-3,-,-,TGTGCCAGCAGCTCCCAGGGATACTCTGGAAACACCATATATTTT,CASSSQGYSGNTIYF
TRBV3-1/TRBV3-2,TRBJ2-5,-,-,TGTGCCAGCAGCCAAGCAGGCCCGCGTGCCCAGTACTTC,CASSQAGPRAQYF
TRBV3-1/TRBV3-2,TRBJ1-6,-,TRBD1,TGTGCCAGCAGCGTACCGACAGGGGAGCCCCTCCACTTT,CASSVPTGEPLHF
TRBV3-1/TRBV3-2,TRBJ2-5,few,TRBD2,TGTGCCAGCAGCCAACTACGAGGACTAGGGGAGACCCAGTACTTC,CASSQLRGLGETQYF
TRBV7-3,TRBJ1-6,-,-,TGTGCCAGCAGCGTCACGGGAATGGGGAATTCACCCCTCCACTTT,CASSVTGMGNSPLHF
TRBV3-1/TRBV3-2,TRBJ1-3,once,TRBD1,TGTGCCAGCAGTCTCGGGACAGGGGGATGGGGAAACACCATATATTTT,CASSLGTGGWGNTIYF
TRBV6-1,TRBJ1-2,-,-,TGTGCCAGCAGTGACGCAGGGAAGGGGGACTATGGCTACACCTTC,CASSDAGKGDYGYTF
TRBV2,TRBJ1-5,-,TRBD1,TGTGCCAGCAGTGACAAACTGGGACAGCGGAATCAGCCCCAGCATTTT,CASSDKLGQRNQPQHF
TRBV6-6,TRBJ1-3,-,-,TGTGCCAGCAGTAACTCAGACAGGCGCTCTGGAAACACCATATATTTT,CASSNSDRRSGNTIYF
TRBV30,TRBJ1-2,-,TRBD1,TGTGCCTGGAGCGTGGACAGGGTAGGAGGCTACACCTTC,CAWSVDRVGGYTF
TRBV7-6,TRBJ1-1,-,-,TGTGCCAGCAGCTTAAGTGGGGCTAGGAACACTGAAGCTTTCTTT,CASSLSGARNTEAFF
TRBV3-1/TRBV3-2,TRBJ2-7,few,-,TGTGCCAGCAGCCAAGGGGGCGACGAGCAGTACTTC,CASSQGGDEQYF
TRBV7-9,TRBJ2-5,-,TRBD2,TGTGCCAGCAGCTTAGCGGAGAGGGATTGGGGACTAGCGAAAGAGACCCAGTACTTC,CASSLAERDWGLAKETQYF
TRBV2,TRBJ2-1,once,-,TGTGCCAGCAGTGAATGGGGGCTAGCGGTGGGGAATGAGCAGTTCTTC,CASSEWGLAVGNEQFF
TRBV27,TRBJ1-4,-,TRBD1,TGTGCCAGCAGGAATCGACAGGGGGCTAATGAAAAACTGTTTTTT,CASRNRQGANEKLFF
TRBV11-2,TRBJ2-2,few,TRBD2,TGTGCCAGCAGCTTATCACTAGCGGGGCTCGGCGGGGAGCTGTTTTTT,CASSLSLAGLGGELFF
TRBV7-9,TRBJ2-7,-,TRBD1,TGTGCCAGCAGCTCAACCCTCAGGGGGTTCTTTACCGAGCAGTACTTC,CASSSTLRGFFTEQYF
TRBV7-9,TRBJ1-1,-,-,TGTGCCAGCAGCTTAGCGCTAGTCGGGGGGGACACTGAAGCTTTCTTT,CASSLALVGGDTEAFF
TRBV3-1/TRBV3-2,TRBJ2-3,-,TRBD2,TGTGCCAGCAGCCAGAGGGGACTAGCGGGGGGGTTGTCAGGCACAGATACGCAGTATTTT,CASSQRGLAGGLSGTDTQYF
TRBV14,TRBJ2-7,-,-,TGTGCCAGCAGCCAAGGAGCCTCCAAGCAGTACTTC,CASSQGASKQYF
TRBV18,TRBJ1-2,-,-,TGTGCCAGCTCACCAACCGGGTTGGACTACACCTTC,CASSPTGLDYTF
TRBV4-1,TRBJ1-6,few,TRBD1,TGCGCCAGCAGCCGGACAGGGAATTCACCCCTCCACTTT,CASSRTGNSPLHF
TRBV27,TRBJ2-7,once,-,TGTGCCAGCAGTTCCATCGAGGGGGTTACCTACGAGCAGTACTTC,CASSSIEGVTYEQYF
TRBV7-9,TRBJ1-2,-,TRBD1,TGTGCCAGCAGAAATCCTACAGGGGATCTGGATGGCTACACCTTC,CASRNPTGDLDGYTF
TRBV10-3,TRBJ2-5,few,-,TGTGCCACGAGACAGGCGGTTCGGGAGACCCAGTACTTC,CATRQAVRETQYF
TRBV29-1,TRBJ1-2,-,-,TGCAGCGTTAATGTGCCGCCGGGTTATGGCTACACCTTC,CSVNVPPGYGYTF
TRBV27,TRBJ2-7,-,TRBD1,TGTGCCAGCAGTTCCGGGACAGGGGGCGACGAGCAGTACTTC,CASSSGTGGDEQYF
TRBV5-1,TRBJ1-1,-,-,TGCGCCAGCAGCTTGGTGGCAGGGGATACTGAAGCTTTTTTT,CASSLVAGDTEAFF
TRBV3-1/TRBV3-2,TRBJ2-7,-,-,TGTGCCAGCAGCTATACGGCGGGGGAGCAGTACTTC,CASSYTAGEQYF
TRBV19,TRBJ1-1,few,-,TGTGCCAGTTCGGATCGGTTTCGGGGGAACACTGAAGCTTTCTTT,CASSDRFRGNTEAFF
TRBV30,TRBJ1-3,-,-,TGTGCCTGGAGTTACAGGATGGCTGGAAACACCATATATTTT,CAWSYRMAGNTIYF
TRBV5-1,TRBJ2-4,-,-,TGCGCCAGCAGCTTGGGGGGGACTCTTACCAAAAACATTCAGTACTTC,CASSLGGTLTKNIQYF
TRBV11-2,TRBJ1-2,-,-,TGTGCCAGCAGCAACCGACTTAGTGCAGGGGCGGGTAATGTCGGCTACACCTTC,CASSNRLSAGAGNVGYTF
TRBV30,TRBJ2-2,-,TRBD1,TGTGCCTGGAGAAGTTACCAGGGGGTCACCGGGGAGCTGTTTTTT,CAWRSYQGVTGELFF
TRBV5-4,TRBJ2-3,-,-,TGTGCCAGCAGCCCGAGGACAAACCCCGCCACAGATACGCAGTATTTT,CASSPRTNPATDTQYF
TRBV9,TRBJ2-3,-,-,TGTGCCAGCAGCGTAGTCCTCTCTATTAGTTCAGATACGCAGTATTTT,CASSVVLSISSDTQYF